This entry features one T cell receptor (beta chain) sequence. This receptor's antigen is unknown. This sample is drawn from a study of CXCR3-negative and CXCR3-positive naive CD8 T cells (dated by TCRdb to about 2019). For context, the study as a whole: In total, some 130 million TRB reads were obtained, corresponding to roughly 1.5 +/- 0.3 million reads per library. Data from ten or so donors, pooled across two independent experiments, went into the diversity and physicochemical repertoire analyses. Naive subsets from five or six donors and memory cells from 3 donors were included in the TRBV-TRBJ cluster analysis.

CDR3 length: 22 amino acids, cysteine to phenylalanine. No DNA sequence was recorded. CDR1 and CDR2, looked up from the germline V gene, are SGHNT and YENEEA. For each CD8+ T cell subset, flow sorting was done in triplicate, and 300,000 to 350,000 cells per subset went directly into RLT lysis buffer. Naive CD8+ T cells were defined stringently as CD45RO-CCR7+CD27+CD95- to exclude memory contaminants. Peripheral blood mononuclear cells were isolated from buffy coats by standard density gradient centrifugation. A FACSAria III was used to flow-sort naive CD8+ T cells into CXCR3-negative and CXCR3-positive populations. Total RNA was extracted from sorted cells using an RNeasy Mini Kit. What the work shows at the level of the full study, not this receptor alone: Comparably high repertoire diversity was found in both naive subsets, whereas much lower repertoire diversity was found in memory CD8+ T cells. Similar TRBV-TRBJ usage was shown by naive CXCR3-negative and CXCR3-positive cells from the same donor, whereas distinct patterns were shown by memory cells. Freshly isolated PBMCs were used for most assays because CXCR3 expression partially decreased after cryopreservation. Surface CD5, linked to self-reactivity in mice, was comparable between naive subsets; TCR interaction strength was therefore also inferred from TRB CDR3 physicochemical properties. Compared with CXCR3-negative naive cells, CXCR3-positive naive cells had TRB CDR3s with higher hydrophobicity (lower Kidera factor 4), lower energy, and higher strength and volume indices.

Sequencing took place on a NextSeq 550. The Human TCR Profiling Kit (MiLaboratory) was used to prepare UMI-labeled 5' RACE TRB cDNA libraries. The full amount of extracted RNA was used for cDNA synthesis, and the full amount of resulting cDNA was used for PCR amplification. The libraries were made side by side, with each library going through the same number of PCR cycles. As for the authors' bioinformatics: About 50,000 +/- 10,000 unique UMI-labeled TRB cDNA molecules per library were extracted with MIGEC and MiXCR, with at least two reads per UMI required. An average of about 40,000 +/- 10,000 functional in-frame TRB CDR3 nucleotide clonotypes without stop codons was found per library. Diversity metrics, including normalized Shannon-Wiener and Chao1, were computed in VDJtools after downsampling to 5000 UMI-labeled TRB molecules per sample. VDJtools computed clonotype-size-weighted physicochemical properties of the central five CDR3 residues: interaction energy, strength, volume and Kidera factor 4. After TCRdb reprocessed the reads, each CDR3 protein sequence was kept as one row, without DNA. These V and J calls originate from TCRdb's pipeline instead of the authors' own analysis. The sample's clone listing holds roughly 110,000 distinct CDR3 sequences. The ten largest clones capture 0.35% to 0.4% of the sample.

The sample comprised naive CXCR3+ CD8+ T cells from blood. Per the publication, the cell subset or site label means: CD45RO-CCR7+CD27+CD95- naive CD8+ T cells expressing CXCR3 (TNR3+). The V gene is TRBV11-3 and the J gene is TRBJ2-3; TCRdb's assignment of TRBD1 cannot be checked, as there is no DNA. This TCR came from a human donor in good health. Some clones in this sample may be carry-over from other donors' samples. The CDR3 loop reads CASSPRRGTGGHSGGLTDTQYF.